Below are 17 T cell receptor beta chains sequenced from a single sample in a study of T cell repertoires in cytomegalovirus infection. One entry per CDR3 protein results from TCRdb running MiXCR on the reads. The data show 450,000 to 650,000 distinct CDR3 sequences, with less than 30% seen just once and 13% held by the top ten. The specimen was PBMCs. All receptors come from a human donor in good health (CMV status not recorded). Some clones in this sample may be carry-over from other donors' samples.

This clonotype has more than one count but fewer than ten. J is TRBJ1-6 and V is TRBV7-9; the match to TRBD1 covers 7 bases. V lost 5 bases and J lost 5; bases outside the gene matches: 6. The CDR3 extends over 15 amino acids. Germline CDR1 and CDR2: SEHNR and FQNEAQ (reference sequence). CDR3 sequence (DNA): TGTGCCAGCAGCAGATACAGGGGCGATAATTCACCCCTCCACTTT. Translating it yields CASSRYRGDNSPLHF.

This clonotype was recorded a few times. The chain carries TRBV6-2 or TRBV6-3 and TRBJ2-1; 8 nucleotides line up with TRBD2. V was clipped by 0 bases and J by 7 bases; unmatched bases: 8. The CDR3 loop spans 16 amino acids. Germline-derived CDR1 and CDR2 are MNHEY and SVGEGT. The CDR3 bases are TGTGCCAGCAGTTACTCGAGGACTAGCTGGTATAATGAGCAGTTCTTC. Translated, it gives CASSYSRTSWYNEQFF.

The sample holds many counts of this clonotype. This sequence joins TRBV7-9 and TRBJ1-2, with D possibly matching TRBD1 (6 bases). Trimming stripped 6 bases from V and 3 bases from J, with 11 bases between. Germline values: CDR1 SEHNR, CDR2 FQNEAQ (reference sequence). The CDR3 has 13 residues. The chain's CDR3 is CASSSGQDYGYTF. The CDR3 DNA sequence: TGTGCCAGCAGTTCGGGACAAGACTATGGCTACACCTTC.

The CDR3 DNA follows: TGTGCCAGCAGGAAGGAAGCCATCGGGGAGCTGTTTTTT. Encoded protein: CASRKEAIGELFF. The chain couples TRBV6-6 to TRBJ2-2; unclear D gene. With 6 bases removed from V and 7 bases from J, the gap between germline ends came to 12 bases. Per germline, CDR1 MNHNY and CDR2 SVGAGI (reference sequence). The CDR3 spans 13 residues.

This clonotype has just a few counts. This sequence joins TRBV4-3 and TRBJ2-7; D gene uncertain. This CDR3 spans 15 amino acids. CDR1 LGHNA and CDR2 YSLEER come from the germline V gene. V gave up 0 bases and J gave up 2 bases, with 11 bases separating them. The CDR3 reads CASSQEVNSPYEQYF. In DNA, the CDR3 is TGCGCCAGCAGCCAAGAGGTGAACAGCCCCTACGAGCAGTACTTC.

This clonotype has only a few counts. The chain employs TRBV7-8 and TRBJ2-2; D gene uncertain. From germline, CDR1 is SGHVS and CDR2 FQNEAQ. The CDR3 contains 15 residues. Trimming pared 1 base from V and 1 base from J, leaving 7 bases between. This chain's CDR3 is CASSLGRQNTGELFF. DNA of the CDR3: TGTGCCAGCAGCTTAGGGCGCCAGAACACCGGGGAGCTGTTTTTT.

This clonotype was detected a few times. The limits of the CDR3 on the DNA are not certain, so only TCRdb's listed CDR3 is given. The chain recombines TRBV29-1 with TRBJ2-5. CDR1 and CDR2 from the germline V gene are SQVTM and ANQGSEA. The CDR3 numbers 14 amino acids, ends counted. The CDR3 loop reads CSVGRGSTSETQYF.

This clonotype occurred many times. This rearrangement joins TRBV7-2 to TRBJ2-1; 9 bases fit TRBD1. The germline CDR1 and CDR2 sequences are SGHTA and FQGNSA. This CDR3 contains 16 residues. V lost 5 bases and J lost 3; bases outside the gene matches: 8. The CDR3 is CASSLGQGFVYNEQFF. The DNA of the CDR3 is TGTGCCAGCAGCCTCGGACAGGGGTTCGTCTACAATGAGCAGTTCTTC.

The rearrangement links TRBV9 to TRBJ2-1, with 10 bases that match TRBD2. Per the germline V gene, CDR1 is SGDLS and CDR2 is YYNGEE. Germline trimming cut 4 bases from V and 1 base from J; bases unmatched to any gene: 8. The CDR3 length is 17 residues. CDR3 region: CASSQRLAGGSYNEQFF. The CDR3 bases are TGTGCCAGCAGCCAGCGGTTAGCGGGAGGTTCCTACAATGAGCAGTTCTTC. Supplemented by reference TRBV9 and TRBJ2-1, the full variable domain reads DSGVTQTPKHLITATGQRVTLRCSPRSGDLSVYWYQQSLDQGLQFLIQYYNGEERAKGNILERFSAQQFPDLHSELNLSSLELGDSALYFCASSQRLAGGSYNEQFFGPGTRLTVL.

In this sample, this clonotype turned up a few times. This sequence joins TRBV6-8 and TRBJ2-7; 10 bases agree with TRBD2. Germline V gene sequence: CDR1 MNHGY, CDR2 SAAAGT. The CDR3 is made up of 15 amino acids. The V gene end was trimmed by 6 bases and the J gene end by 3 bases; junction bases not matched to a gene: 8. CDR3 loop: CASSRPGTSDYEQYV. The CDR3 nucleotides are TGTGCCAGCAGCAGACCCGGGACTAGCGACTACGAGCAGTACGTC.

The chain couples TRBV28 to TRBJ2-3; D remains ambiguous. V was cut by 7 bases and J by 1 base, with 9 bases left in between. Germline CDR1 is MDHEN and CDR2 is SYDVKM. The CDR3 runs to 13 residues. This CDR3 reads CASIGTRTDTQYF. The CDR3 coding sequence is TGTGCCAGCATCGGCACTCGCACAGATACGCAGTATTTT.

The J gene is TRBJ2-1, the V gene TRBV7-6, with a tentative D call TRBD2 (6 bases). Germline V gives CDR1 SGHVS, CDR2 FNYEAQ. Trimming pared 5 bases from V and 4 bases from J, leaving 18 bases between. This CDR3 comprises 16 residues. CDR3 sequence: CASSGEDGSGYNEQFF. The CDR3 DNA is TGTGCCAGCAGCGGAGAAGACGGGAGCGGATACAATGAGCAGTTCTTC.

This clonotype was observed many times. The chain employs TRBV7-2 and TRBJ2-3; D is unclear. The CDR3 spans 15 residues. The germline CDR1 and CDR2 sequences are SGHTA and FQGNSA. V gave up 1 base and J gave up 6 bases, with 14 bases separating them. CDR3 in DNA: TGTGCCAGCAGCTTAGTTGCCTCGGCCACGGATACGCAGTATTTT. It is translated as CASSLVASATDTQYF.

This rearrangement joins TRBV20-1 to TRBJ2-7; D is unclear. CDR1 and CDR2 (germline): DFQATT, SNEGSKA (reference sequence). This CDR3 has 12 amino acids. Trimming removed 5 bases at V and 4 bases at J, with 12 bases between. The CDR3 nucleotides read TGCAGTGCTTTAGTGGAGTCTTACGAGCAGTACGTC. Translating it yields CSALVESYEQYV.

The chain couples TRBV4-3 to TRBJ2-1; no firm D call. The CDR3 spans 13 residues. The germline gives CDR1 LGHNA, CDR2 YSLEER. The V end lost 0 bases, the J end lost 10 bases, and 10 bases lay between the germline ends. CDR3 residues: CASSQDSRQEQFF. The CDR3 DNA reads TGCGCCAGCAGCCAAGACTCCCGCCAAGAGCAGTTCTTC.

In this sample, this clonotype turned up a few times. The chain carries TRBV19 and TRBJ2-7; D is unresolved. From germline, CDR1 is LNHDA and CDR2 SQIVND (reference sequence). The germline V and J ends were trimmed by 6 bases and 4 bases, with 13 bases remaining between them. CDR3 length equals 13 residues. The CDR3 protein is CASSGGPIYEQYF. As DNA, the CDR3 is TGTGCCAGTAGCGGCGGACCGATATACGAGCAGTACTTC.

Concerning this clonotype itself: A much larger clonotype is one base distant, so this may be a read error. This is likely a read error, given that the CDR3 carries no conserved phenylalanine or tryptophan at its end. V and J are TRBV28 and TRBJ2-4; perhaps TRBD2 as D (6 bases). CDR3 length: 17 amino acids. Trimming took 2 bases from V and 0 from J, leaving 14 bases between them. Germline V CDR1 and CDR2: MDHEN, SYDVKM. CDR3 loop: CASSLSGSGAAKNIQYL. As DNA, the CDR3 is TGTGCCAGCAGTTTAAGTGGGTCGGGAGCAGCCAAAAACATTCAGTACTTA.